The 16 T cell receptor beta chains given below trace back to one sample, sequenced in a study of blood T cell repertoires in COVID-19. Clones were read by immunoSEQ multiplex PCR, and TCRdb kept only the in-frame ones, dropping some. Here the sample spans 150,000 or so clones, around nine tenths being singletons. Sequencing used peripheral blood. These receptors came from a woman aged 55 to 70 with acute or convalescent COVID-19.

The chain couples TRBV5-1 to TRBJ2-3, with D perhaps TRBD2 (7 bases). V shed 4 bases and J shed 2 bases, with 14 bases lying between them. In germline, CDR1 is SGHRS, CDR2 YFSETQ. The CDR3 extends over 15 amino acids. CDR3 sequence: CASSASGGPTDTQYF. The CDR3 DNA follows: TGCGCCAGCAGCGCCTCGGGGGGCCCCACAGATACGCAGTATTTT.

The gene calls are TRBV29-1 and TRBJ2-7; D perhaps matches TRBD1 (6 bases). Per germline, CDR1 SQVTM and CDR2 ANQGSEA. The CDR3 consists of 15 residues. The ends were cut back, 1 base at V and 0 bases at J, with 13 bases in the middle. The CDR3 DNA is TGCAGCGTTGAAGTATTAGGACAGATCTCCTACGAGCAGTACTTC. Translated, it gives CSVEVLGQISYEQYF.

This clone was detected once. The chain couples TRBV19 to TRBJ1-2; maybe TRBD1 (6 bases). This CDR3 has 15 amino acids. Per germline, CDR1 LNHDA and CDR2 SQIVND (reference sequence). Deletions cut 5 bases from V and 5 bases from J, with 18 bases between. The CDR3 loop reads CASSFQQGFQYGYTF. For the CDR3, the DNA is TGTGCCAGTAGTTTCCAACAGGGTTTTCAGTATGGCTACACCTTC.

In this sample, this clone turned up once. The rearrangement uses TRBV2 and TRBJ1-1, with D maybe TRBD1 (5 bases). The CDR3 spans 15 residues. The V gene's germline CDR1 is SNHLY and CDR2 FYNNEI. V was clipped by 5 bases and J by 2 bases, with 15 bases between them. The DNA for the CDR3 is TGTGCCAGCAGTCTACAGGCCCCGGTTAACACTGAAGCTTTCTTT. Encoded protein: CASSLQAPVNTEAFF.

The chain combines TRBV2 with TRBJ2-2, with D unresolved. V lost 4 bases and J 3 bases, leaving 9 bases between the germline ends. The germline V gene encodes CDR1 SNHLY and CDR2 FYNNEI. The CDR3 is 14 amino acids. CDR3 in DNA: TGTGCCAGCAGTGTCGAGGTGGACACCGGGGAGCTGTTTTTT. It specifies CASSVEVDTGELFF. The full variable domain, in which reference TRBV2 and TRBJ2-2 provide the parts outside the CDR3, is EPEVTQTPSHQVTQMGQEVILRCVPISNHLYFYWYRQILGQKVEFLVSFYNNEISEKSEIFDDQFSVERPDGSNFTLKIRSTKLEDSAMYFCASSVEVDTGELFFGEGSRLTVL.

The genes are TRBV18 and TRBJ1-5, with TRBD1 matching over 10 bases. The CDR3 extends over 15 amino acids. V shed 4 bases and J 6 bases; nucleotides not matched to a gene: 6. Germline V gene sequence: CDR1 KGHSH, CDR2 LQKENI. The CDR3 is CASSLGQGFGQPQHF. The CDR3 DNA is TGTGCCAGCTCACTGGGACAGGGGTTCGGTCAGCCCCAGCATTTT. The variable domain in full, completed from reference TRBV18 and TRBJ1-5, reads NAGVMQNPRHLVRRRGQEARLRCSPMKGHSHVYWYRQLPEEGLKFMVYLQKENIIDESGMPKERFSAEFPKEGPSILRIQQVVRGDSAAYFCASSLGQGFGQPQHFGDGTRLSIL.

Worth noting for this clone: The junction and the germline gene differ at one end; a read error may be behind it. This chain links TRBV3-1 (or the pseudogene TRBV3-2) with TRBJ1-2; 8 positions agree with TRBD1. The CDR3 contains 13 residues. Germline CDR1 reads LGHDT; CDR2 reads YNNKEL (reference sequence). CDR3 protein: CASSLAGTGEGGF. DNA for the CDR3: TGTGCCAGCAGCCTCGCCGGGACAGGTGAAGGAGGCTTC.

The chain has TRBV6-6 and TRBJ1-1, with 7 nucleotides matching TRBD1. The germline gives CDR1 MNHNY, CDR2 SVGAGI (reference sequence). There are 17 residues in the CDR3. The V gene end was trimmed by 5 bases and the J gene end by 0 bases; junction bases not matched to a gene: 12. This CDR3 reads CASSPPRGRAMNTEAFF. CDR3 nucleotide sequence: TGTGCCAGCAGTCCACCAAGGGGGCGCGCGATGAACACTGAAGCTTTCTTT.

This chain uses TRBV5-4 with TRBJ2-3; maybe TRBD2 (6 bases). Germline lookup yields CDR1 SGHNT and CDR2 YYREEE (reference sequence). There are 15 residues in the CDR3. V lost 6 bases to trimming and J lost 6 bases, with 20 bases between them. The CDR3 spells CASTLGGVGGDTQYF. CDR3 DNA: TGTGCCAGCACCCTGGGGGGAGTTGGAGGGGATACGCAGTATTTT. The full variable domain, its missing parts supplied by reference TRBV5-4 and TRBJ2-3, is ETGVTQSPTHLIKTRGQQVTLRCSSQSGHNTVSWYQQALGQGPQFIFQYYREEENGRGNFPPRFSGLQFPNYSSELNVNALELDDSALYLCASTLGGVGGDTQYFGPGTRLTVL.

This chain links TRBV10-3 with TRBJ1-2, with 10 bases that match TRBD1. Germline loops: CDR1 ENHRY, CDR2 SYGVKD. V lost 4 bases, J lost 8 bases, and 13 bases stayed unmatched. This CDR3 comprises 16 residues. CDR3 loop: CAISGPGQGQYFGYTF. The CDR3 bases are TGTGCCATCAGTGGCCCGGGACAGGGGCAATATTTCGGCTACACCTTC.

V usage is TRBV11-2 and J usage is TRBJ1-6, with 11 bases identical to TRBD1. Germline CDR1 reads SGHAT; CDR2 reads FQNNGV. The J segment lost 10 bases and the V segment lost 6 bases, leaving 5 bases of the junction unmatched. CDR3 length: 14 residues. The CDR3 nucleotides read TGTGCCAGCAGGACCGGGACAGGGGGGTCACCCCTCCACTTT. This gives the protein CASRTGTGGSPLHF.

This clone was seen a single time. This chain connects TRBV29-1 to TRBJ1-5, with 7 bases identical to TRBD1. V lost 6 bases to trimming and J lost 3 bases; unmatched junction nucleotides: 5. The CDR3 totals 13 residues. Germline V gives CDR1 SQVTM, CDR2 ANQGSEA. CDR3 nucleotides: TGCAGCGTCTCACAGGGGCTCAATCAGCCCCAGCATTTT. Translated, it gives CSVSQGLNQPQHF. The whole variable domain, remainder taken from reference TRBV29-1 and TRBJ1-5, is SAVISQKPSRDICQRGTSLTIQCQVDSQVTMMFWYRQQPGQSLTLIATANQGSEATYESGFVIDKFPISRPNLTFSTLTVSNMSPEDSSIYLCSVSQGLNQPQHFGDGTRLSIL.

The gene calls are TRBV11-2 and TRBJ2-1, with D hard to call. The CDR3 has 14 amino acids. Deletions cut 6 bases from V and 3 bases from J, with 12 bases between. Germline CDR1 and CDR2: SGHAT and FQNNGV. The CDR3 nucleotides read TGTGCCAGCAGACCTTGGAGTTTCTACAATGAGCAGTTCTTC. Its protein is CASRPWSFYNEQFF.

The V call is TRBV6-5, the J call TRBJ2-4; tentative D call: TRBD2 (6 bases). Looked up from germline, CDR1 is MNHEY and CDR2 is SVGAGI. Between the trimmed V and J ends, which lost 6 bases and 7 bases, there was a span of 13 bases. CDR3 length equals 13 residues. In DNA form, the CDR3 reads TGTGCCAGCAGGCCTCACGGGGGTAACATTCAGTACTTC. Its protein is CASRPHGGNIQYF.

V usage is TRBV27 and J usage is TRBJ1-1; TRBD1 might be the D (6 bases). The CDR3 has 15 residues. Germline V gives CDR1 MNHEY, CDR2 SMNVEV (reference sequence). V was cut by 1 base and J by 1 base, with 10 bases left in between. For the CDR3, the DNA is TGTGCCAGCAGTTTATTAGACAGGTCGAACACTGAAGCTTTCTTT. Amino acid sequence: CASSLLDRSNTEAFF.

The V gene is TRBV6-2 or TRBV6-3, the J gene TRBJ1-2, with 9 bases aligning to TRBD1. Germline lookup yields CDR1 MNHEY and CDR2 SVGEGT. V lost 4 bases and J lost 5; bases outside the gene matches: 8. The CDR3 length is 15 residues. CDR3 sequence (DNA): TGTGCCAGCAGTTGGACCCGGGACAGGGATTATGGCTACACCTTC. Translating it yields CASSWTRDRDYGYTF.